Sequencing of this TCR beta chain was carried out in a study of PD-L1 blockade in urothelial cancer. Background on the study: Enrolled patients had been treated previously with 0 to 3 chemotherapy regimens. The authors examined blood 3 weeks (second dose) and 6 weeks after treatment start. Median T cell yield from blood was about 150,000.

CDR3 length: 15 residues. The germline gives CDR1 MDHEN, CDR2 SYDVKM. V lost 3 bases and J 5 bases, leaving 14 bases between the germline ends. Data came from immunoSEQ multiplex PCR; TCRdb stores just in-frame clones and leaves some out. The data contain about 73,000 clones, about 89% of them singletons. Every patient provided from 1 to 8 samples, collected pretreatment and on-treatment. This material consisted of PBMCs, taken around atezolizumab (anti-PD-L1) treatment. The receptor's source is a man in his sixties with urothelial cancer. The chain uses TRBV28 and TRBJ1-5; D may be TRBD1 (5 bases). The CDR3: CASSFPGRGDQPQHF. Written as DNA, the CDR3 is TGTGCCAGCAGTTTCCCAGGAAGGGGCGATCAGCCCCAGCATTTT.